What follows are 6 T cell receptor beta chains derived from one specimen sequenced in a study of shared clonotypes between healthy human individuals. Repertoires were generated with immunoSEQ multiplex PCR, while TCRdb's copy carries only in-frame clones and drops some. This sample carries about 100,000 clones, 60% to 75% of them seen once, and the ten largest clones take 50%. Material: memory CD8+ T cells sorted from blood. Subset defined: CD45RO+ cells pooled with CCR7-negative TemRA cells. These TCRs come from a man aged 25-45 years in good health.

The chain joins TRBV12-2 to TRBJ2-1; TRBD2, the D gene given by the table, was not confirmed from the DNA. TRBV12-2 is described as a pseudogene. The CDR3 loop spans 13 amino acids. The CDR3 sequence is CASRLVEGNEQFF. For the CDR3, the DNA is TGTGCAAGTCGCTTAGTGGAGGGGAATGAGCAGTTCTTC.

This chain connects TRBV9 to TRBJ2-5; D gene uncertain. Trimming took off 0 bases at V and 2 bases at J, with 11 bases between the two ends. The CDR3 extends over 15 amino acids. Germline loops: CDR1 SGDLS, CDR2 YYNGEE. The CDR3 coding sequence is TGTGCCAGCAGCGTAGTCGGAACCAGACAAGAGACCCAGTACTTC. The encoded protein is CASSVVGTRQETQYF.

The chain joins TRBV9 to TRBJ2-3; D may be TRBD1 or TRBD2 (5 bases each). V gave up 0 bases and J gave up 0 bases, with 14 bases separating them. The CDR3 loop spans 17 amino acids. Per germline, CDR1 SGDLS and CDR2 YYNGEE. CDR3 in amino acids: CASSVDGAGASTDTQYF. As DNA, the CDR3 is TGTGCCAGCAGCGTAGACGGGGCCGGCGCTAGCACAGATACGCAGTATTTT.

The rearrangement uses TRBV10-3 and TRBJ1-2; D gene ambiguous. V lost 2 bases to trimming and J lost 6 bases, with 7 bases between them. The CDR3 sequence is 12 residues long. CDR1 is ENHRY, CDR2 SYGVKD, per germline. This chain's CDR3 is CAISEAKNGYTF. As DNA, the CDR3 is TGTGCCATCAGTGAGGCGAAGAATGGCTACACCTTC.

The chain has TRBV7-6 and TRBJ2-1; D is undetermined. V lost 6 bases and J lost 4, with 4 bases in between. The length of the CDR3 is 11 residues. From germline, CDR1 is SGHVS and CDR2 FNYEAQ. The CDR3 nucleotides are TGTGCCAGCAGACTTTACAATGAGCAGTTCTTC. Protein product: CASRLYNEQFF. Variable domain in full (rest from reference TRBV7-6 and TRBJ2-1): GAGVSQSPRYKVTKRGQDVALRCDPISGHVSLYWYRQALGQGPEFLTYFNYEAQQDKSGLPNDRFSAERPEGSISTLTIQRTEQRDSAMYRCASRLYNEQFFGPGTRLTVL.

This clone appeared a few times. CDR3: CASSSLGLAASYEQYF. The CDR3 DNA sequence: TGTGCCAGCAGCTCCCTCGGACTAGCGGCCTCGTACGAGCAGTACTTC. The V call is TRBV13, the J call TRBJ2-7; 10 bases are shared with TRBD2. The CDR3 has 16 amino acids. With 4 bases clipped from V and 4 bases from J, the junction kept 10 bases outside the gene matches. Germline CDR1 is PRHDT and CDR2 is FYEKMQ (reference sequence).